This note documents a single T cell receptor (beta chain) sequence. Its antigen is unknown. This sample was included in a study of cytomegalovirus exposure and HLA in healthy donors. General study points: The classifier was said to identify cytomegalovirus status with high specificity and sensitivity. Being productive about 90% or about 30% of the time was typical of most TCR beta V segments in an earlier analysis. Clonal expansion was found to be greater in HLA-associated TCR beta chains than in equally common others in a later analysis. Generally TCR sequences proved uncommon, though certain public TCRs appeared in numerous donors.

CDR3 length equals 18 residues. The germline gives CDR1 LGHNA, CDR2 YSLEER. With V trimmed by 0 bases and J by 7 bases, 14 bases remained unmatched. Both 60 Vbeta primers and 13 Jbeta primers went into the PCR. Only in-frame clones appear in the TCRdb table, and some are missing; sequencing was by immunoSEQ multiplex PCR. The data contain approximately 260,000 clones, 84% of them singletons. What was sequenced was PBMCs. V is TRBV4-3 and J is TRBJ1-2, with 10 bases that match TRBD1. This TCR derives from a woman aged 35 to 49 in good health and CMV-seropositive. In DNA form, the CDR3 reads TGCGCCAGCAGCCAAGAGGGACAGGGGATTCCAATAATTGGTGGCTACACCTTC. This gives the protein CASSQEGQGIPIIGGYTF.